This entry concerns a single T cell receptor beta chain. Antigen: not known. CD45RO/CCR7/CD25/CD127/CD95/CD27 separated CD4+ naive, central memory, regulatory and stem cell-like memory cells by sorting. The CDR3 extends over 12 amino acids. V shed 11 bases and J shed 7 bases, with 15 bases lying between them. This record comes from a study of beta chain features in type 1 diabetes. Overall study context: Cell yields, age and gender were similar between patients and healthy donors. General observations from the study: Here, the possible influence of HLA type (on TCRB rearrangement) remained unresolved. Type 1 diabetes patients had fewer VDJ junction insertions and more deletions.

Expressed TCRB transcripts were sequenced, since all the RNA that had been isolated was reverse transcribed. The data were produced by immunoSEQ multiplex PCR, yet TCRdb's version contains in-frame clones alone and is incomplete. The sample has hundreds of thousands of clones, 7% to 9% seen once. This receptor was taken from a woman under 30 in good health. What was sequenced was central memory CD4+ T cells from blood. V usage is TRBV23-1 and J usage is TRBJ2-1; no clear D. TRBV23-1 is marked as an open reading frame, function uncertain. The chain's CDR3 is CAGRPLGNEQFF. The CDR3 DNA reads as TGCGCCGGACGTCCTTTGGGAAATGAGCAGTTCTTC.